The next 21 T cell receptor beta chains were all read from a single sample in a study of blood T cell repertoires in COVID-19. Clones were read by immunoSEQ multiplex PCR, and TCRdb kept only the in-frame ones, dropping some. This sample has 220,000 or so clones, with roughly 90% found just once. The sample comprised peripheral blood. The origin of the receptors is a man aged 55 to 70 with COVID-19, enrolled during active disease.

The V call is TRBV28, the J call TRBJ2-7; 7 nucleotides agree with TRBD2. The CDR3 has 14 residues. Germline loops: CDR1 MDHEN, CDR2 SYDVKM. The trim removed 4 bases at V and 5 bases at J, leaving 8 bases unmatched. The CDR3 DNA reads as TGTGCCAGCAGTTGGGGAGGGAGTCTCCACGAGCAGTACTTC. Translating gives CASSWGGSLHEQYF.

The chain is built from TRBV6-2 or TRBV6-3 and TRBJ2-1; 9 bases are shared with TRBD2. This CDR3 has 13 residues. J was trimmed by 12 bases and V by 5 bases; bases with no gene match: 8. Germline assignment: CDR1 MNHEY and CDR2 SVGEGT. CDR3: CASSIISGSGQFF. Written as DNA, the CDR3 is TGTGCCAGCAGTATAATTAGCGGGAGCGGGCAGTTCTTC.

V and J are TRBV3-1 (or the pseudogene TRBV3-2) and TRBJ1-1; perhaps TRBD1 as D (5 bases). The V gene lost 4 bases and the J gene lost 9 bases, with 15 bases spanning the gap. The CDR3 spans 13 residues. From germline, CDR1 is LGHDT and CDR2 YNNKEL (reference sequence). DNA for the CDR3: TGTGCCAGCAGCCCCAGTGTCAAGGGGCAAGCTTTCTTT. This gives the protein CASSPSVKGQAFF.

The chain employs TRBV7-3 and TRBJ1-3; D call uncertain. Germline V gene data show CDR1 as SGHTA and CDR2 as FQGTGA. The CDR3 covers 14 residues. With 2 bases removed from V and 0 bases from J, the gap between germline ends came to 5 bases. CDR3 region: CASSLHPSGNTIYF. The CDR3 coding sequence is TGTGCCAGCAGCTTACATCCCTCTGGAAACACCATATATTTT.

The table lists this clone with a count of one. The chain links TRBV9 to TRBJ2-7; D ambiguous. Germline lookup yields CDR1 SGDLS and CDR2 YYNGEE. V was cut by 4 bases and J by 2 bases, with 16 bases left in between. This CDR3 has 15 amino acids. Here the CDR3 reads CASSPRPAIAYEQYF. The CDR3 nucleotides read TGTGCCAGCAGCCCCCGTCCCGCGATTGCCTACGAGCAGTACTTC.

V gene TRBV19 combines with J gene TRBJ2-7; 8 nucleotides align to TRBD1. The CDR3 is made up of 16 amino acids. Trimming at V came to 5 bases and at J to 1 base, leaving 10 bases not matched to a gene. CDR1 LNHDA and CDR2 SQIVND come from the germline V gene (reference sequence). In DNA, the CDR3 is TGTGCCAGTAGTTCAAAGAGGACAGGGTGGTCCTACGAGCAGTACTTC. Its protein is CASSSKRTGWSYEQYF. Based on the CDR3 plus reference TRBV19 and TRBJ2-7, the full variable domain is DGGITQSPKYLFRKEGQNVTLSCEQNLNHDAMYWYRQDPGQGLRLIYYSQIVNDFQKGDIAEGYSVSREKKESFPLTVTSAQKNPTAFYLCASSSKRTGWSYEQYFGPGTRLTVT.

This chain links TRBV19 with TRBJ1-4, with 11 nucleotides matching TRBD1. This CDR3 spans 15 amino acids. With 5 bases clipped from V and 7 bases from J, the junction kept 6 bases outside the gene matches. CDR1 is LNHDA, CDR2 SQIVND, per germline (reference sequence). The CDR3 bases are TGTGCCAGTAGTCCCGGGACAGGGGGACGTGAAAAACTGTTTTTT. This encodes CASSPGTGGREKLFF.

Points on this clone: One end of the junction fails to match germline, which may point to a read error. The chain couples TRBV6-1 to TRBJ1-2; D unresolved. CDR3 length equals 13 residues. The germline V gene has CDR1 MNHNS and CDR2 SASEGT. This CDR3 reads CASSESSRLSRIF. The CDR3, as DNA: TGTGCCAGCAGTGAAAGTTCCAGATTGTCTCGCATCTTC.

This rearrangement joins TRBV5-8 to TRBJ2-2; 7 bases agree with TRBD1. The germline V gene encodes CDR1 SGHTS and CDR2 YDEGEE. This CDR3 spans 16 amino acids. J was trimmed by 4 bases and V by 2 bases; bases with no gene match: 8. CDR3 region: CASSLRETGITGELFF. The CDR3 DNA follows: TGTGCCAGCAGCTTAAGGGAGACAGGGATCACCGGGGAGCTGTTTTTT.

V usage is TRBV27 and J usage is TRBJ1-1; TRBD1 matches at 8 bases. CDR1 is MNHEY, CDR2 SMNVEV, per germline (reference sequence). The length of the CDR3 is 14 residues. V gave up 6 bases and J gave up 5 bases; unmatched junction bases: 8. The CDR3 protein is CASRAQGAWTEAFF. The DNA for the CDR3 is TGTGCCAGCAGGGCGCAGGGGGCATGGACTGAAGCTTTCTTT.

This clone showed up just once. J is TRBJ1-2 and V is TRBV7-9; 7 positions agree with TRBD1. There are 16 residues in the CDR3. Looked up from germline, CDR1 is SEHNR and CDR2 is FQNEAQ (reference sequence). V lost 4 bases to trimming and J lost 3 bases; unmatched junction nucleotides: 11. The CDR3 nucleotides are TGTGCCAGCAGCTCCCCGGAGACAGGGAAGCACTATGGCTACACCTTC. Residues: CASSSPETGKHYGYTF.

The genes are TRBV3-1 (or the pseudogene TRBV3-2) and TRBJ2-3; 9 nucleotides align to TRBD1. After removal of 6 bases from V and 1 base from J, the junction contained 2 bases not matched to a gene. The CDR3 spans 14 residues. Germline V lookup: CDR1 LGHDT, CDR2 YNNKEL (reference sequence). CDR3 nucleotide sequence: TGTGCCAGCAGGCGGACAGGGGGCACAGATACGCAGTATTTT. This sequence encodes CASRRTGGTDTQYF.

The rearrangement links TRBV7-3 to TRBJ2-1; D may be TRBD2 (6 bases). The CDR3 extends over 16 amino acids. CDR1 is SGHTA, CDR2 FQGTGA, per germline. Trimming left V 5 bases short and J 5 bases short, with 19 bases between. The CDR3 sequence: CASSQTPGTPNNEQFF. CDR3 nucleotide sequence: TGTGCCAGCAGCCAAACTCCCGGGACTCCCAACAATGAGCAGTTCTTC. Full variable domain (remainder filled in from reference TRBV7-3 and TRBJ2-1): GAGVSQTPSNKVTEKGKYVELRCDPISGHTALYWYRQSLGQGPEFLIYFQGTGAADDSGLPNDRFFAVRPEGSVSTLKIQRTERGDSAVYLCASSQTPGTPNNEQFFGPGTRLTVL.

The chain recombines TRBV10-3 with TRBJ1-2, with 8 bases aligning to TRBD1. The ends lost 3 bases at V and 4 bases at J; junction bases unmatched: 1. The CDR3 has 13 residues. Germline V gene data show CDR1 as ENHRY and CDR2 as SYGVKD. Written as DNA, the CDR3 is TGTGCCATCAGTGAAGGACAGGGCTATGGCTACACCTTC. It translates to CAISEGQGYGYTF.

The genes are TRBV19 and TRBJ1-1; maybe TRBD1 (5 bases). The V gene's germline CDR1 is LNHDA and CDR2 SQIVND (reference sequence). This CDR3 is built from 14 residues. V lost 1 base, J lost 3 bases, and 9 bases lay in between. The chain's CDR3 is CASSIGQSYTEAFF. The DNA for the CDR3 is TGTGCCAGTAGTATAGGACAGTCGTACACTGAAGCTTTCTTT.

The chain joins TRBV30 to TRBJ2-5, with TRBD2 matching over 12 bases. Trimming removed 2 bases from V and 8 bases from J; junction bases left unmatched: 9. Germline V lookup: CDR1 GTSNPN, CDR2 SVGIG (reference sequence). The CDR3 runs to 15 residues. CDR3 nucleotides: TGTGCCTGGAGTTCTAGCGGGGGGGCCTTGGGAACCCAGTACTTC. Its protein is CAWSSSGGALGTQYF.

The chain has TRBV6-5 and TRBJ2-7; 9 bases fit TRBD1. The CDR3 is made up of 13 amino acids. In germline, CDR1 is MNHEY, CDR2 SVGAGI. V shed 8 bases and J 5 bases; nucleotides not matched to a gene: 7. The CDR3 nucleotides are TGTGCCAGCGGAGTACAGGGGGCGAACGAGCAGTACTTC. It encodes CASGVQGANEQYF.

The J gene is TRBJ2-1, the V gene TRBV6-1, with TRBD2 identical over 8 bases. The CDR3 totals 21 residues. Trimming cost V 0 bases and J 0 bases; bases outside gene matches: 16. CDR1 MNHNS and CDR2 SASEGT come from the germline V gene. CDR3 in DNA: TGTGCCAGCAGTGAAGCGCTTCTAGGGGCCCGAAGCGGGAGCTCCTACAATGAGCAGTTCTTC. Its translation is CASSEALLGARSGSSYNEQFF.

The V and J genes are TRBV29-1 and TRBJ1-3; the D is unclear. Germline CDR1 SQVTM, CDR2 ANQGSEA. Deletions cut 1 base from V and 2 bases from J, with 9 bases between. The CDR3 contains 14 residues. The CDR3 DNA follows: TGCAGCGTTGAAGGGGCCGGTGCTGGAAACACCATATATTTT. This codes for CSVEGAGAGNTIYF.

This chain links TRBV7-3 with TRBJ2-7; D is possibly TRBD1 (6 bases). The CDR3 covers 13 residues. Germline V CDR1 and CDR2: SGHTA, FQGTGA. The V gene lost 2 bases and the J gene lost 6 bases, with 11 bases spanning the gap. The CDR3 is CASSLQLGGEQYF. CDR3 DNA: TGTGCCAGCAGCTTACAATTAGGGGGCGAGCAGTACTTC.

This chain connects TRBV6-5 to TRBJ1-6; a possible D gene is TRBD1 (6 bases). The CDR3 length is 14 residues. Germline values: CDR1 MNHEY, CDR2 SVGAGI. With 6 bases removed from V and 5 bases from J, the gap between germline ends came to 11 bases. The CDR3 spells CASRAGVDNSPLHF. CDR3 bases: TGTGCCAGCAGGGCAGGGGTTGATAATTCACCCCTCCACTTT.